Following are 12 T cell receptor beta chains from one sample sequenced in a study of cytomegalovirus exposure and HLA in healthy donors. The PCR ran on 60 Vbeta and 13 Jbeta primers. Profiled with immunoSEQ multiplex PCR; TCRdb holds only in-frame clones, not every one. Of roughly 120,000 clones listed, 65% to 75% are singletons. The sequenced sample was PBMCs. Every receptor here comes from a woman aged 40-49 years in good health and CMV-seropositive.

The chain combines TRBV10-1 with TRBJ2-5, with D tentatively TRBD2 (6 bases). The CDR3 is made up of 15 amino acids. The V end lost 0 bases, the J end lost 4 bases, and 12 bases lay between the germline ends. CDR1 and CDR2 (germline): WNHNN, SYGVQD (reference sequence). CDR3 DNA sequence: TGCGCCAGCAGTGAGTCGAGGGCGGGGCGAGAGACCCAGTACTTC. Translation gives CASSESRAGRETQYF.

The chain recombines TRBV5-1 with TRBJ1-1; TRBD1 agrees at 9 bases. CDR3 length: 13 residues. V lost 3 bases and J lost 7; bases outside the gene matches: 4. In germline, CDR1 is SGHRS, CDR2 YFSETQ. The CDR3 DNA is TGCGCCAGCAGCTCGGACAGGGGAGGTGAAGCTTTCTTT. This gives the protein CASSSDRGGEAFF.

This chain joins TRBV4-3 and TRBJ2-3; D remains ambiguous. The ends were cut back, 1 base at V and 2 bases at J, with 7 bases in the middle. Looked up from germline, CDR1 is LGHNA and CDR2 is YSLEER. The CDR3 is 14 amino acids. The CDR3: CASSQGGFTDTQYF. Here the CDR3 DNA reads TGCGCCAGCAGCCAAGGTGGCTTCACAGATACGCAGTATTTT.

As DNA, the CDR3 is TGTGCCAGCAGTGAAGATACAGGGGGGGGATACGAGCAGTACTTC. Amino acid sequence: CASSEDTGGGYEQYF. This chain connects TRBV6-1 to TRBJ2-7; D perhaps matches TRBD1 (8 bases). Germline values: CDR1 MNHNS, CDR2 SASEGT. The CDR3 is 15 amino acids. V was pared by 1 base and J by 4 bases, with 14 bases between.

The chain links TRBV7-2 to TRBJ2-1; 10 nucleotides line up with TRBD2. The junction had 4 bases not matched to a gene; V was cut back by 1 base and J by 7 bases. The CDR3 sequence is 15 residues long. CDR1 is SGHTA, CDR2 FQGNSA, per germline. This CDR3 reads CASSLGLAGVNEQFF. The CDR3 DNA follows: TGTGCCAGCAGCTTAGGTCTAGCGGGAGTTAATGAGCAGTTCTTC. Variable domain in full (rest from reference TRBV7-2 and TRBJ2-1): GAGVSQSPSNKVTEKGKDVELRCDPISGHTALYWYRQSLGQGLEFLIYFQGNSAPDKSGLPSDRFSAERTGGSVSTLTIQRTQQEDSAVYLCASSLGLAGVNEQFFGPGTRLTVL.

The chain carries TRBV29-1 and TRBJ2-3, with 8 bases matching TRBD2. This CDR3 has 14 amino acids. The germline V gene has CDR1 SQVTM and CDR2 ANQGSEA. J gave up 4 bases and V 1 base, and 4 bases lay outside the gene matches. CDR3 amino acids: CSVEGGTRADTQYF. The CDR3 DNA sequence: TGCAGCGTTGAAGGCGGGACTAGGGCAGATACGCAGTATTTT.

The V and J genes are TRBV6-6 and TRBJ1-1; a weak D match, TRBD1 (5 bases). The CDR3 length is 12 residues. Germline V CDR1 and CDR2: MNHNY, SVGAGI (reference sequence). The CDR3 nucleotides read TGTCGGACAAGGGGCGACGCCACTGAAGCTTTCTTT. It yields the protein CRTRGDATEAFF.

The chain carries TRBV5-1 and TRBJ2-1; TRBD1 is a possible D gene (6 bases). Germline V gene data show CDR1 as SGHRS and CDR2 as YFSETQ. V was pared by 0 bases and J by 3 bases, with 16 bases between. The CDR3 sequence is 17 residues long. In DNA, the CDR3 is TGCGCCAGCAGCTTGGCCAGCCAGGGGCCTCTCTACAATGAGCAGTTCTTC. Residues: CASSLASQGPLYNEQFF.

The chain employs TRBV9 and TRBJ2-7; 7 bases are shared with TRBD1. V gave up 1 base and J gave up 3 bases; unmatched junction bases: 4. The CDR3 length is 14 residues. Germline CDR1 reads SGDLS; CDR2 reads YYNGEE. The CDR3 DNA reads TGTGCCAGCAGCGTAACAGGGGCCAACTACGAGCAGTACTTC. Translated: CASSVTGANYEQYF.

The rearrangement joins TRBV5-1 to TRBJ1-3; D is uncertain. Germline lookup yields CDR1 SGHRS and CDR2 YFSETQ. This CDR3 region has 13 residues. V dropped 4 bases and J dropped 0 bases, with 5 bases sitting between them. The CDR3 loop reads CASSGGSGNTIYF. CDR3 in DNA: TGCGCCAGCAGCGGAGGCTCTGGAAACACCATATATTTT.

The rearrangement links TRBV5-1 to TRBJ1-4; no firm D call. The germline V and J ends were trimmed by 0 bases and 5 bases, with 14 bases remaining between them. This CDR3 contains 16 residues. The germline V gene encodes CDR1 SGHRS and CDR2 YFSETQ. This chain's CDR3 is CASSLGRDFQNEKLFF. The CDR3 bases are TGCGCCAGCAGCTTGGGACGGGATTTTCAGAATGAAAAACTGTTTTTT.

This clone was counted only a few times. This CDR3 is CASSLGGNYEQYF. As DNA, the CDR3 is TGTGCCAGCAGCTTAGGAGGGAACTACGAGCAGTACTTC. The V call is TRBV11-2, the J call TRBJ2-7; maybe TRBD2 (5 bases). The V and J ends lost 1 base and 3 bases respectively, with 7 bases between them. Germline V gene sequence: CDR1 SGHAT, CDR2 FQNNGV. This CDR3 spans 13 amino acids. Based on the CDR3 plus reference TRBV11-2 and TRBJ2-7, the full variable domain is EAGVAQSPRYKIIEKRQSVAFWCNPISGHATLYWYQQILGQGPKLLIQFQNNGVVDDSQLPKDRFSAERLKGVDSTLKIQPAKLEDSAVYLCASSLGGNYEQYFGPGTRLTVT.